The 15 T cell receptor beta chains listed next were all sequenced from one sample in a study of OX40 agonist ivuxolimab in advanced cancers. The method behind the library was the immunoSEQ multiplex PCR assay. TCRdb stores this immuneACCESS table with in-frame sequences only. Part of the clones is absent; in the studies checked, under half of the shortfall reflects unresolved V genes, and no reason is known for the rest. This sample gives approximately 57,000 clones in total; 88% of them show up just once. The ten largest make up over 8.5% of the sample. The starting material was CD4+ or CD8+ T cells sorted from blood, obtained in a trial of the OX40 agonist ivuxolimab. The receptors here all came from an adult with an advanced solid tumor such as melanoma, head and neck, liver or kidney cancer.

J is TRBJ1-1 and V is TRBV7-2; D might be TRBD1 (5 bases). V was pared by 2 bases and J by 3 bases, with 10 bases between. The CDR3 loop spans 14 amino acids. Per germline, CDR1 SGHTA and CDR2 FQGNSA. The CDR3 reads CASSLQGVYTEAFF. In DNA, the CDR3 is TGTGCCAGCAGCTTACAGGGTGTCTACACTGAAGCTTTCTTT.

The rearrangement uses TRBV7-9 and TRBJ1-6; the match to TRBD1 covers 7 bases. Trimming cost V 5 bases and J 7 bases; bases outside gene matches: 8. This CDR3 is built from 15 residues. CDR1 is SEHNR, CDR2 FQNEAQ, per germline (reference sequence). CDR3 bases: TGTGCCAGCAGCAGCGGCGGGACAGTAAATTCACCCCTCCACTTT. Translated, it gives CASSSGGTVNSPLHF.

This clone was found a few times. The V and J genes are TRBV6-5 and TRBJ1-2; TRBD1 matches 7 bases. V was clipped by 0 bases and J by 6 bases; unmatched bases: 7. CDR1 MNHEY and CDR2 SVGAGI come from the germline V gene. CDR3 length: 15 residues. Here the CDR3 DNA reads TGTGCCAGCAGTTACTCGACAGGGATTGGAGATGGCTACACCTTC. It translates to CASSYSTGIGDGYTF.

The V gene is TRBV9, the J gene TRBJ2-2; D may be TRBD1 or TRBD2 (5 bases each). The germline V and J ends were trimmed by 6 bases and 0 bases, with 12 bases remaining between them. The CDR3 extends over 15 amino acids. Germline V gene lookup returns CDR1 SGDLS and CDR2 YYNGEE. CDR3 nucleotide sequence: TGTGCCAGCACCCCCGGGACCTCGAACACCGGGGAGCTGTTTTTT. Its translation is CASTPGTSNTGELFF.

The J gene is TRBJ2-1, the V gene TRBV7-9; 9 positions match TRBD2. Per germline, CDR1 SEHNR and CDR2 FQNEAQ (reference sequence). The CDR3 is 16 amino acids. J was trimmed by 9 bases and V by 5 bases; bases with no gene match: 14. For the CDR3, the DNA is TGTGCCAGCAGCCCCCCGGCGGGGGGGCGGAGTAGTGAGCAGTTCTTC. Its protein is CASSPPAGGRSSEQFF.

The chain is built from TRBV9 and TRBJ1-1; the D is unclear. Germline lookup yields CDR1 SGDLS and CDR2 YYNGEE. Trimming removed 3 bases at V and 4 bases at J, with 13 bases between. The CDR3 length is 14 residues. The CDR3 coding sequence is TGTGCCAGCAGCGCAGAGGTCGGAATCACTGAAGCTTTCTTT. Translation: CASSAEVGITEAFF.

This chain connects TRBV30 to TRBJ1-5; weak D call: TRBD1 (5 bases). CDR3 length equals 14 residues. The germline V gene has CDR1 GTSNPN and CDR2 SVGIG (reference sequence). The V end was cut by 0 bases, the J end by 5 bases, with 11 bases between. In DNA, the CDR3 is TGTGCCTGGAGTGTAGAATTGGGGGATCAGCCCCAGCATTTT. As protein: CAWSVELGDQPQHF.

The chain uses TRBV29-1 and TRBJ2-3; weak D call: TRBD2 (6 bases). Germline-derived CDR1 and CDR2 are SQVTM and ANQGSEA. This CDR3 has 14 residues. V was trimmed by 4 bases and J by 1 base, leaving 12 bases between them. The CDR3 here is CSVAGLAGTDTQYF. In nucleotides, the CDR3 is TGCAGCGTTGCCGGGTTAGCGGGCACAGATACGCAGTATTTT.

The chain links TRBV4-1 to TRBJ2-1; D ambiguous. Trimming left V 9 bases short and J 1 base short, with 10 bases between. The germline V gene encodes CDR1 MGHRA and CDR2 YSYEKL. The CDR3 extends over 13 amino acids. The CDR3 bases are TGCGCCAGTCGCCAAAATTCCTACAATGAGCAGTTCTTC. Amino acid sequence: CASRQNSYNEQFF.

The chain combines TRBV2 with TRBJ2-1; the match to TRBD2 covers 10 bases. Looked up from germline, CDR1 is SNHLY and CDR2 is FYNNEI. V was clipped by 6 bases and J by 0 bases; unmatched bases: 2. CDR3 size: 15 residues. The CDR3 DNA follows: TGTGCCAGCAGGATAGCGGGAGGCTCCTACAATGAGCAGTTCTTC. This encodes CASRIAGGSYNEQFF.

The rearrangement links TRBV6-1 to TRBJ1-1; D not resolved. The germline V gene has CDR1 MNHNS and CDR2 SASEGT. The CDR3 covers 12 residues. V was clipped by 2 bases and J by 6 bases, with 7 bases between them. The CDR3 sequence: CASSETWAEAFF. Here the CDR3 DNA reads TGTGCCAGCAGTGAAACTTGGGCTGAAGCTTTCTTT.

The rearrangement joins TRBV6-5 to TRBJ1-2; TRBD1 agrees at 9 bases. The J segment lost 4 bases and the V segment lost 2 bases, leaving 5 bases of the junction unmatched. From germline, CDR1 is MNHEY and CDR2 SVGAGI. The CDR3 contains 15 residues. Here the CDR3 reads CASSYRDRVGYGYTF. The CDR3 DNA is TGTGCCAGCAGTTACCGGGACAGGGTGGGCTATGGCTACACCTTC.

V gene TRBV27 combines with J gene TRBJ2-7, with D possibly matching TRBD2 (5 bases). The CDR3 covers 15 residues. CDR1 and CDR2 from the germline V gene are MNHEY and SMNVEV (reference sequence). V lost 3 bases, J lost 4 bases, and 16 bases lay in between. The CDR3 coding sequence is TGTGCCAGCAGTTTTGCGGGCAGCCCTCTGTACGAGCAGTACTTC. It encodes CASSFAGSPLYEQYF.

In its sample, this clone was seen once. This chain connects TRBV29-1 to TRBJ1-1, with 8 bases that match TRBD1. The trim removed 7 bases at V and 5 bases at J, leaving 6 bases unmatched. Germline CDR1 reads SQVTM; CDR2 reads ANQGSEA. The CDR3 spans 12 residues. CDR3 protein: CSATGVDTEAFF. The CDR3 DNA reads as TGCAGCGCGACAGGGGTCGATACTGAAGCTTTCTTT.

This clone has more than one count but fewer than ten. The CDR3 DNA is TGCGCCAGCAGCCAAGTCCCACAGGGAGATACGCAGTATTTT. Its protein is CASSQVPQGDTQYF. This rearrangement joins TRBV4-1 to TRBJ2-3; D is possibly TRBD1 (6 bases). Trimming cost V 1 base and J 5 bases, with 10 bases left between them. Germline loops: CDR1 MGHRA, CDR2 YSYEKL. This CDR3 has 14 residues.